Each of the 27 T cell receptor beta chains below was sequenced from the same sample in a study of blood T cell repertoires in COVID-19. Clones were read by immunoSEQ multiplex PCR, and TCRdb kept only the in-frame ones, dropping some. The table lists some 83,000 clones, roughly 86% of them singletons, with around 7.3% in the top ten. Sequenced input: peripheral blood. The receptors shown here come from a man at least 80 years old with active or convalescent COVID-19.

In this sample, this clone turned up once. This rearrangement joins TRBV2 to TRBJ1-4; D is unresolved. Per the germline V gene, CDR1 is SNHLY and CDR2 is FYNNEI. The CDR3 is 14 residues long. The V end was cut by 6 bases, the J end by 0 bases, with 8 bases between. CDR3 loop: CASRQVSTNEKLFF. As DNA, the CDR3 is TGTGCCAGCAGGCAGGTTTCAACTAATGAAAAACTGTTTTTT.

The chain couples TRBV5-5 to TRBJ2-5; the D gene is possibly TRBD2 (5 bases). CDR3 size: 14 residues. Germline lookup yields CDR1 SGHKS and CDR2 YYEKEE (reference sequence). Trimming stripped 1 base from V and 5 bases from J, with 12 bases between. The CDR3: CASSLFGRGETQYF. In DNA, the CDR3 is TGTGCCAGCAGCTTGTTCGGCCGCGGGGAGACCCAGTACTTC.

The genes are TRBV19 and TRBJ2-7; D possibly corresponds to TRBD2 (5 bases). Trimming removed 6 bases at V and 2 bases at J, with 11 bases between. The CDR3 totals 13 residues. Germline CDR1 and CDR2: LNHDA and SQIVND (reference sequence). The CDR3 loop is CASSAGFAYEQYV. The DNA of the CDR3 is TGTGCCAGTAGCGCGGGCTTCGCCTACGAGCAGTACGTC.

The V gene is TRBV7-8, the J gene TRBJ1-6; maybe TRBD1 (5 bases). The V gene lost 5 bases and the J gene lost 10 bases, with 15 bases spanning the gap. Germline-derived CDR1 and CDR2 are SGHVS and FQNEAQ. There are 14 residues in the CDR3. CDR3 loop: CASSINQGRSPLHF. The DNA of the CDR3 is TGTGCCAGCAGCATCAATCAGGGCCGCTCACCCCTCCACTTT. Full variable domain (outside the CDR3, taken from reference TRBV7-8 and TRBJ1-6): GAGVSQSPRYKVAKRGQDVALRCDPISGHVSLFWYQQALGQGPEFLTYFQNEAQLDKSGLPSDRFFAERPEGSVSTLKIQRTQQEDSAVYLCASSINQGRSPLHFGNGTRLTVT.

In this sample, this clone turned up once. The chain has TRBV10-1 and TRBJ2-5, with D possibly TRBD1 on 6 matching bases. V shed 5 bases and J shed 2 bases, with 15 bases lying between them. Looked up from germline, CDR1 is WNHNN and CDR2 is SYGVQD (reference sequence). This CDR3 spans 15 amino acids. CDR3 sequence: CASSSTGTPQETQYF. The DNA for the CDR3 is TGCGCCAGCAGTTCCACCGGGACACCTCAAGAGACCCAGTACTTC.

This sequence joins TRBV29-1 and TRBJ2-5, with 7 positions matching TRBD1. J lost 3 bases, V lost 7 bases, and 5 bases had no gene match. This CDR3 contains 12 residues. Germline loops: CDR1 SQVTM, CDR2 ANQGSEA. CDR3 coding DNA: TGCAGCGCCAGGACAGGAGAAGAGACCCAGTACTTC. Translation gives CSARTGEETQYF.

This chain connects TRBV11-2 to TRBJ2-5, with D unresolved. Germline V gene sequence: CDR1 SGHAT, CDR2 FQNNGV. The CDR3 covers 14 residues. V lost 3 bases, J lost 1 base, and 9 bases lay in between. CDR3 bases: TGTGCCAGCAGCTTTGGGCCTATCCAAGAGACCCAGTACTTC. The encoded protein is CASSFGPIQETQYF.

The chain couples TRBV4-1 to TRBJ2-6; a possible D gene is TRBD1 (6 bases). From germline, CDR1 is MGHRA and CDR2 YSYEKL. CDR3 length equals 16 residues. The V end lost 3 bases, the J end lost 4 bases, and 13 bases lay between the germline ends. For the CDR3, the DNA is TGCGCCAGCAGCCAGGCCTGGGGGCCCGGGGCCAACGTCCTGACTTTC. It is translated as CASSQAWGPGANVLTF.

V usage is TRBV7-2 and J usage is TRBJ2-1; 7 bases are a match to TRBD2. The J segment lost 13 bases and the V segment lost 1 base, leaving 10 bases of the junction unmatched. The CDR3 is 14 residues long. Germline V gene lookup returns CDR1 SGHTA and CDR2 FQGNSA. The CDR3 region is CASSLDGSGRIQFF. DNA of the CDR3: TGTGCCAGCAGCTTAGACGGTAGCGGGCGAATACAGTTCTTC.

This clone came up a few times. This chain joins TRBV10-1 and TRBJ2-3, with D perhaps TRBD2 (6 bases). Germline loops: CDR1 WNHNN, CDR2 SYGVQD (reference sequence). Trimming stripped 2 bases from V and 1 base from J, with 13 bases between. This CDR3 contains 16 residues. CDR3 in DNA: TGCGCCAGCAGTGAGCCTAGCGTGGGGGGCACAGATACGCAGTATTTT. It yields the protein CASSEPSVGGTDTQYF.

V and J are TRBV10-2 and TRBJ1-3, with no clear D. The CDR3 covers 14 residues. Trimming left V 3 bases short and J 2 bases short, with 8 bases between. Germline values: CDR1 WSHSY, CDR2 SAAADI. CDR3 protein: CASSDQAPGNTIYF. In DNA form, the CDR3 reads TGCGCCAGCAGTGACCAGGCCCCTGGAAACACCATATATTTT.

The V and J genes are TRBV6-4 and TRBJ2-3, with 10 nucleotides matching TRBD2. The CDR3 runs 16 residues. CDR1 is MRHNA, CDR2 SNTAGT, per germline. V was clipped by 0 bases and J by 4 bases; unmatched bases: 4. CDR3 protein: CASSDSASGSADTQYF. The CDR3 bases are TGTGCCAGCAGTGACTCGGCTAGCGGGAGCGCAGATACGCAGTATTTT.

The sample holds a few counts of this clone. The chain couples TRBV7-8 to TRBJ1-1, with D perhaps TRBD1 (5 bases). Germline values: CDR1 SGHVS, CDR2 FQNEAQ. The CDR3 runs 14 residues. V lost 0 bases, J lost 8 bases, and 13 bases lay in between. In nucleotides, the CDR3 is TGTGCCAGCAGCTTAGCAGGGGATCTCAGGGAAGCTTTCTTT. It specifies CASSLAGDLREAFF.

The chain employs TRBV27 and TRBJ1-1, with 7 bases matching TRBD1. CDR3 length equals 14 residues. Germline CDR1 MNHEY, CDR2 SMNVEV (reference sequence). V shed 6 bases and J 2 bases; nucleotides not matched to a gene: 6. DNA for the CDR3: TGTGCCAGCAGGCAACAGGGGTTTAACACTGAAGCTTTCTTT. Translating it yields CASRQQGFNTEAFF.

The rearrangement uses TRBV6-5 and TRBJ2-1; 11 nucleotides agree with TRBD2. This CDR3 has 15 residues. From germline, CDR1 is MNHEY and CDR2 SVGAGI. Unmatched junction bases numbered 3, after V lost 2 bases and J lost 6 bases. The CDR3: CASSYPGTSGNEQFF. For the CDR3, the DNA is TGTGCCAGCAGTTACCCCGGGACTAGCGGCAATGAGCAGTTCTTC.

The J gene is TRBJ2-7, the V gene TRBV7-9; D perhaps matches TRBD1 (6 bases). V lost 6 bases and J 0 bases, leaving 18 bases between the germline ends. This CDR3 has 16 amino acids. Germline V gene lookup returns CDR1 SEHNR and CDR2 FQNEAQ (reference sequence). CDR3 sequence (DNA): TGTGCCAGCAGACCGAGACAGGCCATAAGCTCCTACGAGCAGTACGTC. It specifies CASRPRQAISSYEQYV.

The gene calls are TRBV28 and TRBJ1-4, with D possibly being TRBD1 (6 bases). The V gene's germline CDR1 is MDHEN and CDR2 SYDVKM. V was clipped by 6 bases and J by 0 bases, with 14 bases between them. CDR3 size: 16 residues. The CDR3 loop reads CASSSPRGPTNEKLFF. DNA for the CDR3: TGTGCCAGCAGCTCACCCAGGGGACCAACTAATGAAAAACTGTTTTTT.

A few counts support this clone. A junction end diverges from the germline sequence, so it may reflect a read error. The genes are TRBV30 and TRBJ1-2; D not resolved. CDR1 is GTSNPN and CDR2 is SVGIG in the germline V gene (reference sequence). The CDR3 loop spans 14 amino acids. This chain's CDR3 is CAGRVYSGVRGYTF. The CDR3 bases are TGTGCCGGGAGGGTCTATAGCGGCGTCCGTGGCTACACCTTC.

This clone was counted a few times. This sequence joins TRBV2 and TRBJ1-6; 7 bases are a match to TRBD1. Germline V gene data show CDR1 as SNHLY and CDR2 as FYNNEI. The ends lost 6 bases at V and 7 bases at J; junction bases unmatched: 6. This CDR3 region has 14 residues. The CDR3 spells CASRGDSLNSPLHF. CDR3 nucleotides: TGTGCCAGCAGGGGGGACAGCTTAAATTCACCCCTCCACTTT.

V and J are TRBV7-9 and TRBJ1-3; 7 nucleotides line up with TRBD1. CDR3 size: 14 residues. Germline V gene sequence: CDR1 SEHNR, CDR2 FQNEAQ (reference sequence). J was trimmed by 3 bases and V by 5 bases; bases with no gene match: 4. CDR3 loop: CASSPRGHGNTIYF. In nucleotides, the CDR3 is TGTGCCAGCAGCCCGAGGGGGCATGGAAACACCATATATTTT.

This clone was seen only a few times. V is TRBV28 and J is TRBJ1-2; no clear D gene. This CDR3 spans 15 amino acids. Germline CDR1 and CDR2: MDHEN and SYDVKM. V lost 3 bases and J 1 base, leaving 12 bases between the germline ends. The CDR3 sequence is CASSFRPDNNYGYTF. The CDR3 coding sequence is TGTGCCAGCAGTTTCAGGCCCGACAATAACTATGGCTACACCTTC.

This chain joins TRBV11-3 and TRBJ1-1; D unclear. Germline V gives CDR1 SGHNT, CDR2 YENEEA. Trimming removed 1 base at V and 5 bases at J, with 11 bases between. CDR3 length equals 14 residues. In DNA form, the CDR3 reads TGTGCCAGCAGCTTAGGCGAGGGCCGAACTGAAGCTTTCTTT. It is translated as CASSLGEGRTEAFF.

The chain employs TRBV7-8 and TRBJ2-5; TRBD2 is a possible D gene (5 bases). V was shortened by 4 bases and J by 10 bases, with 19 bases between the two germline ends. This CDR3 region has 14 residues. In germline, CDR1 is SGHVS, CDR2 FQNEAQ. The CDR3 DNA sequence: TGTGCCAGCAGCTCACAAACACCGACGGGAAGCCAGTACTTC. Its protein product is CASSSQTPTGSQYF.

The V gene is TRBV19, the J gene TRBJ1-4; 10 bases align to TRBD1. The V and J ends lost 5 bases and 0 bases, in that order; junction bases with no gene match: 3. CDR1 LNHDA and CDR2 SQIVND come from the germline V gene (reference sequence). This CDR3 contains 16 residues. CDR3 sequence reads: CASSAGTGATNEKLFF. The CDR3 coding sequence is TGTGCCAGTAGTGCCGGGACAGGGGCAACTAATGAAAAACTGTTTTTT. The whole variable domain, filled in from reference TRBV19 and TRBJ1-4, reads DGGITQSPKYLFRKEGQNVTLSCEQNLNHDAMYWYRQDPGQGLRLIYYSQIVNDFQKGDIAEGYSVSREKKESFPLTVTSAQKNPTAFYLCASSAGTGATNEKLFFGSGTQLSVL.

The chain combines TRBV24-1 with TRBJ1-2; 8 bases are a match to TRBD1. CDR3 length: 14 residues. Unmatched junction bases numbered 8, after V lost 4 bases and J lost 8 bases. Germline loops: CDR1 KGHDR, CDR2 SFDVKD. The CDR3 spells CATSDGDRPPGYTF. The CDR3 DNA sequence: TGTGCCACCAGTGACGGGGACAGGCCTCCGGGCTACACCTTC.

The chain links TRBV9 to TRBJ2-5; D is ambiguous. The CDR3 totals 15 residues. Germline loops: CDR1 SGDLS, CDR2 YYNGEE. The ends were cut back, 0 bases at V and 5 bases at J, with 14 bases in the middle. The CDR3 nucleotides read TGTGCCAGCAGCGTAGGACCGGGTGTCATCGAGACCCAGTACTTC. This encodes CASSVGPGVIETQYF.

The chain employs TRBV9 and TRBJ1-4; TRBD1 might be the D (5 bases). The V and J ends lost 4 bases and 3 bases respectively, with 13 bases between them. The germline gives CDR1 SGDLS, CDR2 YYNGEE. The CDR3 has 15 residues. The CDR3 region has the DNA TGTGCCAGCAGCAGCGGGGGGGTACCTAATGAAAAACTGTTTTTT. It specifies CASSSGGVPNEKLFF.